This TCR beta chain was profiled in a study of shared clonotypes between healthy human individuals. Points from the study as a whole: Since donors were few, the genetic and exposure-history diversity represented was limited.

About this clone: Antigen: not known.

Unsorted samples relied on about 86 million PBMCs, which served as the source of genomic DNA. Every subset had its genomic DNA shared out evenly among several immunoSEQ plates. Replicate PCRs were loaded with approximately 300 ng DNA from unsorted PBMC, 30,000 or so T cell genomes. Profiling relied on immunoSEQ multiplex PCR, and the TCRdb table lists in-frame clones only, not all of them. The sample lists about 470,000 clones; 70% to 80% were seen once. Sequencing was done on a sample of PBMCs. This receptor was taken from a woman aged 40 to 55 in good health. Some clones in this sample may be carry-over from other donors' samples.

CDR3 loop: CASRVAGVGEQYF. The CDR3, as DNA: TGCGCCAGCAGAGTAGCGGGAGTCGGGGAGCAGTACTTC. V is TRBV5-1 and J is TRBJ2-7; the match to TRBD2 covers 9 bases. The CDR3 is 13 amino acids. Germline V lookup: CDR1 SGHRS, CDR2 YFSETQ. Trimming removed 5 bases from V and 7 bases from J; junction bases left unmatched: 7.